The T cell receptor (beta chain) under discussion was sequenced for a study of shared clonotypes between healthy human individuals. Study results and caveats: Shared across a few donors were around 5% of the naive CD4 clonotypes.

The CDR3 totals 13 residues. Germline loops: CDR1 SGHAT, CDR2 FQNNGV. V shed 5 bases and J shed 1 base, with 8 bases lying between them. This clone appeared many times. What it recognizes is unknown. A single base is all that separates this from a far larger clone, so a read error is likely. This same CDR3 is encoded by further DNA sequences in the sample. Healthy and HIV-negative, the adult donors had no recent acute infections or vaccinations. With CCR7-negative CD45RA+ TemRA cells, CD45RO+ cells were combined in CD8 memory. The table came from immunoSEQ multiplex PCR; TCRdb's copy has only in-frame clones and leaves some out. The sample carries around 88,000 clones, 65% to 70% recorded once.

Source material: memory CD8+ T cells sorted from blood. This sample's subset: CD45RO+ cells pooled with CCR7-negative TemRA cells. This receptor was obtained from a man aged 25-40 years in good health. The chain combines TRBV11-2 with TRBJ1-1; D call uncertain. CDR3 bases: TGTGCCAGCAGCCCCCAACGGAACACTGAAGCTTTCTTT. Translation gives CASSPQRNTEAFF.